This TCR beta chain comes out of a study of metastatic and nonmetastatic thyroid tumors. The sample holds many counts of this clone. TCRdb re-clonotyped the PCR reads through MiXCR. The sample shows fewer than 25,000 clones, over 20% of them seen only once. Ahead of thyroid surgery, no patient had received treatment of any kind. V dropped 1 base and J dropped 4 bases, with 12 bases sitting between them. CDR1 is SGHTA, CDR2 FQGTGA, per germline. CDR3 length equals 15 residues. This chain uses TRBV7-3 with TRBJ2-3, with D possibly being TRBD2 (6 bases). The clonotype comes from a male donor with papillary thyroid cancer or a benign thyroid nodule (not recorded which). Some clones in this sample may be carry-over from other donors' samples. The sequenced sample consisted of blood. This CDR3 reads CASSLNGGSADTQYF. CDR3 in DNA: TGTGCCAGCAGCTTAAACGGGGGTTCCGCAGATACGCAGTATTTT.